These T cell receptor beta chains were read from a single sample in a study of early T cells in non-severe SARS-CoV-2 infection. TCRdb itself ran the 5' RACE reads through MiXCR, one entry per CDR3 protein. The sample consists of tens of thousands of distinct CDR3 sequences, more than 5% of them appearing once. The specimen was whole blood. Receptors were obtained from an adult who was a healthcare worker with PCR-confirmed SARS-CoV-2 infection or an uninfected control (not recorded which). Both conserved end residues are part of each CDR3. A D gene is named only where the DNA matches it firmly. Size is omitted from some rows. Given values are once, few, many or a class for expanded clones.

J	size	D	V	DNA	CDR3
TRBJ1-5	NA	NA	TRBV20-1	TGCAGTGCTAGAGGGGCAGACGATCAGCCCCAGCATTTT	CSARGADDQPQHF
TRBJ2-7	NA	NA	TRBV10-2	TGCGCCAGCAGCGAAGGACAGACCTGGGCGCAGTACTTC	CASSEGQTWAQYF
TRBJ2-3	many	NA	TRBV12-3/TRBV12-4	TGTGCCAGCAGCCCCCGTCCGGGGGATACGCAGTATTTT	CASSPRPGDTQYF
TRBJ2-1	few	TRBD1	TRBV5-1	TGCGCCAGCAGGCCGACAGGGGGCGGTTGGGATGAGCAGTTCTTC	CASRPTGGGWDEQFF
TRBJ1-2	NA	TRBD1	TRBV28	TGTGCCAGCAGCACAGGGGGCCGTGGCTACACCTTC	CASSTGGRGYTF
TRBJ1-4	many	NA	TRBV20-1	TGCAGTGCTAGAGATCCGTGGAATGAAAAACTGTTTTTT	CSARDPWNEKLFF
TRBJ1-4	many	TRBD1	TRBV7-2	TGTGCCAGCAGCCTCGACAGGGGGCCTAATGAAAAACTGTTTTTT	CASSLDRGPNEKLFF
TRBJ2-7	few	TRBD2	TRBV4-2	TGTGCCAGCAGCCAAGGTAGCGGGAACGCGTACGAGCAGTACTTC	CASSQGSGNAYEQYF
TRBJ1-2	many	NA	TRBV18	TGTGCCAGCTCACCCAAACTATACGATGGCTACACCTTC	CASSPKLYDGYTF
TRBJ2-7	few	NA	TRBV9	TGTGCCAGCAGCGTAGGGGACGGTTTGGGCTACGAGCAGTACTTC	CASSVGDGLGYEQYF
TRBJ2-3	NA	NA	TRBV20-1	TGCAGTGCTAGCCCCACAGGGACCGACACAGATACGCAGTATTTT	CSASPTGTDTDTQYF
TRBJ2-7	many	NA	TRBV5-6	TGTGCCAGCTCAACCCCCGGGGTGACCTACGAGCAGTACTTC	CASSTPGVTYEQYF
TRBJ2-2	NA	NA	TRBV30	TGTGCCTGGAGCCAGCTAATTCACACCGGGGAGCTGTTTTTT	CAWSQLIHTGELFF
TRBJ2-7	many	NA	TRBV6-1	TGTGCCAGCAGTGACTTGGGGGGGCGCCCCCCGAGGAGCTACGAGCAGTACTTC	CASSDLGGRPPRSYEQYF
TRBJ1-5	many	NA	TRBV6-1	TGTGCCAGCAGTTTCGACGGATATAGCAATCAGCCCCAGCATTTT	CASSFDGYSNQPQHF